This T cell receptor (beta chain) was obtained from a study of spatial heterogeneity in lung cancer. The wider study: In tumor regions, TCR transcript counts tracked strongly with a T cell module score from matched bulk RNA-seq. TCR and UMI combinations that were unique each appeared, on average, more than ten times in raw reads.

This clonotype showed up many times. Its antigen remains unknown. This beta chain represents an off-target read in a library built for alpha chains; its size is of limited meaning. General study points: Intratumoral expanded alpha and beta TCR counts were found to track tumor mutation counts.

J was trimmed by 11 bases and V by 1 base; bases with no gene match: 10. Germline assignment: CDR1 SGHTA and CDR2 FQGNSA. This CDR3 is built from 15 residues. Time point given: sample taken at primary tumor resection. TCRs were sequenced from unsorted whole RNA of tumor, nontumor lung or PBMC. Each TCR cDNA molecule bore a unique molecular identifier. TCRdb itself ran the 5' RACE reads through MiXCR, one entry per CDR3 protein. Here the sample spans about 13,000 distinct CDR3 sequences, less than 6.5% being singletons. This TCR came from a female donor with early-stage non-small cell lung cancer. The chain is built from TRBV7-2 and TRBJ2-3; 9 nucleotides line up with TRBD2. The sequenced sample was lung tumor tissue, obtained at surgery. CDR3 sequence: CASSLVYGTSSEQYF. The DNA of the CDR3 is TGTGCCAGCAGCTTAGTGTATGGGACTAGCAGCGAGCAGTATTTT.